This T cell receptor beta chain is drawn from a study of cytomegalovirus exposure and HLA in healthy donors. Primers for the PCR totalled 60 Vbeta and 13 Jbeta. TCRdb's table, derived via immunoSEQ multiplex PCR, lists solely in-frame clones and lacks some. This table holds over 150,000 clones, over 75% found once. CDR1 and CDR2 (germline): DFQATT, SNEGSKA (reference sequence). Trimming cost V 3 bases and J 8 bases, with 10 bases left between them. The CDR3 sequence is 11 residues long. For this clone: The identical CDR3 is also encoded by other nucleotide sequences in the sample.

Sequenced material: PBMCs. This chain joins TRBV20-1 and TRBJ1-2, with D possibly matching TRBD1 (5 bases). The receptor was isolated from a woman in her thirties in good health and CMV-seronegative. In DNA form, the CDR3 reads TGCAGTGCTAGGACAGCTGCCGGCTACACCTTC. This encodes CSARTAAGYTF.